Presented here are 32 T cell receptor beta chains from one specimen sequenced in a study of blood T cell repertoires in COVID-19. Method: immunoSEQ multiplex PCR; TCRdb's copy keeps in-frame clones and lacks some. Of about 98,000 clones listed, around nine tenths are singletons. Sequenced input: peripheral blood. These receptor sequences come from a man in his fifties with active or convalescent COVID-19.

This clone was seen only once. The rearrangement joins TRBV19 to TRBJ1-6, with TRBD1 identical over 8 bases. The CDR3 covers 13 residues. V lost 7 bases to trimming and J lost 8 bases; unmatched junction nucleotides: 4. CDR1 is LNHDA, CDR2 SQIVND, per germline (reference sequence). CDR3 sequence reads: CASTRGLYSPLHF. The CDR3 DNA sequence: TGTGCCAGTACCAGGGGGCTATATTCACCCCTCCACTTT.

The CDR3 bases are TGTGCCAGCAGTCCCGGGACAGGGGCTGAAGAGCAGTACGTC. Its translation is CASSPGTGAEEQYV. This chain joins TRBV6-2 or TRBV6-3 and TRBJ2-7; TRBD1 agrees at 10 bases. Germline V gene lookup returns CDR1 MNHEY and CDR2 SVGEGT. The CDR3 spans 14 residues. Trimming at V came to 5 bases and at J to 7 bases, leaving 8 bases not matched to a gene.

The CDR3 bases are TGTGCCTGGAGGGGGGGGTTCACCGGGGAGCTGTTTTTT. This encodes CAWRGGFTGELFF. The chain combines TRBV30 with TRBJ2-2; 7 nucleotides match TRBD2. CDR1 and CDR2 (germline): GTSNPN, SVGIG (reference sequence). The CDR3 contains 13 residues. V lost 3 bases, J lost 4 bases, and 2 bases stayed unmatched.

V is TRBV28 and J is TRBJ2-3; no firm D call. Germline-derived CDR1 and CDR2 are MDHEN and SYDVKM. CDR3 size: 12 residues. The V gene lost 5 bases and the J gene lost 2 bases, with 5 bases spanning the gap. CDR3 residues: CASSAYTDTQYF. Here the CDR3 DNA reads TGTGCCAGCAGTGCCTACACAGATACGCAGTATTTT.

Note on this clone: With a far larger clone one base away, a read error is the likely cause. DNA for the CDR3: TGTGCCAGCAGCTTAGGGGGCGGGGGGGGAGATACGCAGTATTTT. Amino acid sequence: CASSLGGGGGDTQYF. V and J are TRBV7-6 and TRBJ2-3; 9 bases are shared with TRBD2. V lost 1 base, J lost 5 bases, and 4 bases stayed unmatched. The CDR3 loop spans 15 amino acids. Germline CDR1 SGHVS, CDR2 FNYEAQ.

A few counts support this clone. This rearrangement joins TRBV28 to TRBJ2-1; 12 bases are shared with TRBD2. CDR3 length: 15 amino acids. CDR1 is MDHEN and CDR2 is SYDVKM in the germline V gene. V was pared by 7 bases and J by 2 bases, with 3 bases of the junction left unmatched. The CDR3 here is CASTLAGGAYNEQFF. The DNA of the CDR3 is TGTGCCAGCACCCTAGCGGGGGGGGCCTACAATGAGCAGTTCTTC.

This CDR3 is CASSLDGGTHGYTF. In DNA form, the CDR3 reads TGTGCCAGCAGCTTAGATGGCGGGACTCATGGCTACACCTTC. This sequence joins TRBV11-2 and TRBJ1-2, with a tentative D call TRBD1 (5 bases). V lost 0 bases and J 6 bases, leaving 11 bases between the germline ends. The CDR3 length is 14 residues. Germline values: CDR1 SGHAT, CDR2 FQNNGV.

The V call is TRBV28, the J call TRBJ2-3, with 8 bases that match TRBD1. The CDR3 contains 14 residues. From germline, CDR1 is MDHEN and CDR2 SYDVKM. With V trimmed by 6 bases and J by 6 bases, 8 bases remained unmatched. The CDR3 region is CASRAGTGRDTQYF. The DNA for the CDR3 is TGTGCCAGCAGGGCCGGGACAGGAAGGGATACGCAGTATTTT.

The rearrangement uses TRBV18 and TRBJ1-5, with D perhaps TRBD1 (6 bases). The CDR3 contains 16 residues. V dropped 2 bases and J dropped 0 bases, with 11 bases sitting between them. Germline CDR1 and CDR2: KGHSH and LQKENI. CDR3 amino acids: CASSPVGGHSNQPQHF. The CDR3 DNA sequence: TGTGCCAGCTCACCAGTTGGGGGCCATAGCAATCAGCCCCAGCATTTT.

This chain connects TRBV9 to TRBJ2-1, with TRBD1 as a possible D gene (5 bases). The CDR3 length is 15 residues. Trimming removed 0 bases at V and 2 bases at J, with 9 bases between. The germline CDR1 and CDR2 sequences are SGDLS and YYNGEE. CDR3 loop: CASSVVRGPYNEQFF. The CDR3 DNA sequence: TGTGCCAGCAGCGTAGTAAGGGGTCCCTACAATGAGCAGTTCTTC.

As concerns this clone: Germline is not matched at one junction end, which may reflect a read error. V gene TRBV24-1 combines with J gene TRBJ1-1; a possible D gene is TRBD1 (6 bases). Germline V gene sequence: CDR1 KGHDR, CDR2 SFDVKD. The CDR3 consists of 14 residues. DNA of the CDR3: TGTGCCACCAGTCTGACAGGAAAAGACACTGAAGTTTTCTTT. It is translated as CATSLTGKDTEVFF.

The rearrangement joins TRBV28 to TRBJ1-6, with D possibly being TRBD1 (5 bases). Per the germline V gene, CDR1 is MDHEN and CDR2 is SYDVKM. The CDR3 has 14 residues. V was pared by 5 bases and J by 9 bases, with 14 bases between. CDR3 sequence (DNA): TGTGCCAGCAGTCTTTTACAGGTTGGTTCACCCCTCCACTTT. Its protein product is CASSLLQVGSPLHF.

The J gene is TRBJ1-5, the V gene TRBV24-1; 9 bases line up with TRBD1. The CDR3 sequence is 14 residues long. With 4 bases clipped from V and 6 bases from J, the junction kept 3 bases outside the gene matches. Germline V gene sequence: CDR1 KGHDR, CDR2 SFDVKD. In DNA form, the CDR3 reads TGTGCCACCAGTGAGGGGACAGGGCTTCAGCCCCAGCATTTT. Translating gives CATSEGTGLQPQHF.

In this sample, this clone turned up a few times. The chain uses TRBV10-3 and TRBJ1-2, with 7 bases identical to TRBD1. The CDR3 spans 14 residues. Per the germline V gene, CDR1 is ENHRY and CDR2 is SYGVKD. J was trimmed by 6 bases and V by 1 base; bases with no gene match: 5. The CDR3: CAISEFLTGNGYTF. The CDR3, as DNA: TGTGCCATCAGTGAGTTCCTGACAGGGAATGGCTACACCTTC.

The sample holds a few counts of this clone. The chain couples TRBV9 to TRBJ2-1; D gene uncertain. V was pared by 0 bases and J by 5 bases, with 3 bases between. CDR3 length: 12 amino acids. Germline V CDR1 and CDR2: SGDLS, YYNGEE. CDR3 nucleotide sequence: TGTGCCAGCAGCGTAGCAGACAATGAGCAGTTCTTC. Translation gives CASSVADNEQFF.

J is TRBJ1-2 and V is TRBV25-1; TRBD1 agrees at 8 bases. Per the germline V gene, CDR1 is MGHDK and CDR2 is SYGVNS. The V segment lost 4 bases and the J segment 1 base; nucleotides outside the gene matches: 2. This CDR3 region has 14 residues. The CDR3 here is CASSATGVNYGYTF. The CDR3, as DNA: TGTGCCAGCAGTGCGACAGGGGTTAACTATGGCTACACCTTC.

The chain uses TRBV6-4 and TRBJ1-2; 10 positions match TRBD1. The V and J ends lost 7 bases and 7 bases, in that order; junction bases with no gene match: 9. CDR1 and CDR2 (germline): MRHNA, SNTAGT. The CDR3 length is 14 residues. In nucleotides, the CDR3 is TGTGCCAGCACTTCAGGACAGGGGGGTAGTGGCTACACCTTC. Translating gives CASTSGQGGSGYTF.

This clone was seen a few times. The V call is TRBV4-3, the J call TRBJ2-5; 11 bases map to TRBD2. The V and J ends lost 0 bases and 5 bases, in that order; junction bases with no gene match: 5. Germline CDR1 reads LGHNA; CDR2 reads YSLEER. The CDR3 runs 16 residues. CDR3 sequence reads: CASSQEGTSGGETQYF. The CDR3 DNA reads TGCGCCAGCAGCCAAGAAGGCACTAGCGGGGGTGAGACCCAGTACTTC.

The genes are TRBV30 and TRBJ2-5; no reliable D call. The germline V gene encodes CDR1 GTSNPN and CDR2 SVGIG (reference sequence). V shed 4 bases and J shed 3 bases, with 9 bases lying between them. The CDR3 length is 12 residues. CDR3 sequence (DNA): TGTGCCTGGATATTACAGAAAGAGACCCAGTACTTC. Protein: CAWILQKETQYF.

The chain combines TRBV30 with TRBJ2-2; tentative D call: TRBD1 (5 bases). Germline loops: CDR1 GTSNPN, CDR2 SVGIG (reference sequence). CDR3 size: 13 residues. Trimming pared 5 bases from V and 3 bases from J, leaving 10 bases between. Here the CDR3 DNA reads TGTGCCTGGGGGGCCGTTTACACCGGGGAGCTGTTTTTT. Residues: CAWGAVYTGELFF.

CDR3 nucleotide sequence: TGCGCCAGCAGCCCGGGACAGGGGGACACTGAAGCTTTCTTT. Translation gives CASSPGQGDTEAFF. The chain links TRBV5-1 to TRBJ1-1, with TRBD1 matching 11 bases. V shed 4 bases and J 3 bases; nucleotides not matched to a gene: 2. Germline assignment: CDR1 SGHRS and CDR2 YFSETQ. This CDR3 has 14 residues.

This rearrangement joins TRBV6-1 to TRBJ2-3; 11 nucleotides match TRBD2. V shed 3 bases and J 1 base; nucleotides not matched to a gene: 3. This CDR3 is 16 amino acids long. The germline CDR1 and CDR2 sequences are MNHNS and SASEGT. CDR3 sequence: CASSEILAGGTDTQYF. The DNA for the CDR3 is TGTGCCAGCAGTGAGATACTAGCGGGGGGCACAGATACGCAGTATTTT.

DNA for the CDR3: TGTGCCAGCAGTAAAGAGCCCCATAGCAATCAGCCCCAGCATTTT. Its translation is CASSKEPHSNQPQHF. The gene calls are TRBV28 and TRBJ1-5; D is unclear. Germline lookup yields CDR1 MDHEN and CDR2 SYDVKM. The V end lost 5 bases, the J end lost 0 bases, and 11 bases lay between the germline ends. This CDR3 comprises 15 residues.

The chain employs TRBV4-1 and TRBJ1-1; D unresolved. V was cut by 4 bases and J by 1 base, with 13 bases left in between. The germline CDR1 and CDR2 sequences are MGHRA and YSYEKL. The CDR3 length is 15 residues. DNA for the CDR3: TGCGCCAGCAGCCCCTCAGCGGGGAAGAACACTGAAGCTTTCTTT. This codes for CASSPSAGKNTEAFF.

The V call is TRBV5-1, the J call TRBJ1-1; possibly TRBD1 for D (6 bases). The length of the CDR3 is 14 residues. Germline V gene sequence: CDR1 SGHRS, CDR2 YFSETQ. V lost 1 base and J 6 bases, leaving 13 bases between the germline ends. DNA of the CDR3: TGCGCCAGCAGCTTGATAAGGGAGGGGGCTGAAGCTTTCTTT. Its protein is CASSLIREGAEAFF.

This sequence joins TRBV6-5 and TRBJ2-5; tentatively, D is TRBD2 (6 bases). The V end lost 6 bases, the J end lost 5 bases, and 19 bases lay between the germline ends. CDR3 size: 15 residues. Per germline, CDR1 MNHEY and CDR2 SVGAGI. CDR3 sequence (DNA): TGTGCCAGCAGAAACGGGGCGGGATCTTGGGAGACCCAGTACTTC. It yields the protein CASRNGAGSWETQYF.

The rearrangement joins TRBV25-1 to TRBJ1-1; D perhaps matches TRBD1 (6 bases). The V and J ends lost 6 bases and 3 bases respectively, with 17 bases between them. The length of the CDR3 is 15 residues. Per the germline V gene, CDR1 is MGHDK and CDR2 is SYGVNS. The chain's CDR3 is CASRMTGTPYTEAFF. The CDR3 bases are TGTGCCAGCAGGATGACAGGCACCCCCTACACTGAAGCTTTCTTT.

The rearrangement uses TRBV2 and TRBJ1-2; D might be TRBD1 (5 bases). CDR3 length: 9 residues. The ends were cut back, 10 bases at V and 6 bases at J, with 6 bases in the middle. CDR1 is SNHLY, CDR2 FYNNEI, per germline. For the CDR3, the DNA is TGTGCCATACAGGATGGCTACACCTTC. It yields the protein CAIQDGYTF.

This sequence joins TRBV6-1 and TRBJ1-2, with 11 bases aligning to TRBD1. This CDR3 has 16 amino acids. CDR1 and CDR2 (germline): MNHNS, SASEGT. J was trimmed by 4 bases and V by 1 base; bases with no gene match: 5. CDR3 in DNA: TGTGCCAGCAGTGAAGGCTGGACAGGGGGCGTCTATGGCTACACCTTC. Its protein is CASSEGWTGGVYGYTF.

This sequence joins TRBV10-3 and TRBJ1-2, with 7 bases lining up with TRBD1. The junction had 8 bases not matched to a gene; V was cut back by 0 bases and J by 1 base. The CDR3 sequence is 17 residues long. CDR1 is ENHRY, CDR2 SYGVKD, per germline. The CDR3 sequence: CAISESKGGADNYGYTF. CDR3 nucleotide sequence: TGTGCCATCAGTGAGTCCAAAGGGGGCGCGGATAACTATGGCTACACCTTC.

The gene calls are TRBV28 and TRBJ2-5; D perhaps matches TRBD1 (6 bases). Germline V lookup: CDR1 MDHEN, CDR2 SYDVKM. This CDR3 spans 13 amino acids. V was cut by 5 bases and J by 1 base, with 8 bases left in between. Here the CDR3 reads CASSGTPQETQYF. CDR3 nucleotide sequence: TGTGCCAGCAGTGGGACACCCCAAGAGACCCAGTACTTC.

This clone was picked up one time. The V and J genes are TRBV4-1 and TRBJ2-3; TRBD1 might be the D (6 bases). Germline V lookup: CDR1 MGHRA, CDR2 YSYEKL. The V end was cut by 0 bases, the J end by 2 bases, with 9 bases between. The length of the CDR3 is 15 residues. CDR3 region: CASSQEQGTTDTQYF. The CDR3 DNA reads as TGCGCCAGCAGCCAAGAACAGGGCACCACAGATACGCAGTATTTT.